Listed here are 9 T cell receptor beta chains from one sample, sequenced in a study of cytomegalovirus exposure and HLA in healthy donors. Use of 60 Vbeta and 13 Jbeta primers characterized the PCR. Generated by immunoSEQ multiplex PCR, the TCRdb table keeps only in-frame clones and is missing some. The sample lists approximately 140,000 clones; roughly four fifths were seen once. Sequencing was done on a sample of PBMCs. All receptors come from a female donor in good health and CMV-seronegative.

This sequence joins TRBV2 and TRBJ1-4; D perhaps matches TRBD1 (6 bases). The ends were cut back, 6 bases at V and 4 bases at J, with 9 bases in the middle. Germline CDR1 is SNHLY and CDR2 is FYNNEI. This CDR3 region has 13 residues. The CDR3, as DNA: TGTGCCAGCAGAGGACAGCGTAATGAAAAACTGTTTTTT. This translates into CASRGQRNEKLFF.

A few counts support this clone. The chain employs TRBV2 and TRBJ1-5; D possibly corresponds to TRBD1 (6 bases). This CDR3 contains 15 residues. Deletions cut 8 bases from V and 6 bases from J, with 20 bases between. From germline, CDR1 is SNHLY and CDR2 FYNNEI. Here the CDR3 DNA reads TGTGCCAGCGCCCGGGACACGGGGATAAGTCAGCCCCAGCATTTT. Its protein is CASARDTGISQPQHF.

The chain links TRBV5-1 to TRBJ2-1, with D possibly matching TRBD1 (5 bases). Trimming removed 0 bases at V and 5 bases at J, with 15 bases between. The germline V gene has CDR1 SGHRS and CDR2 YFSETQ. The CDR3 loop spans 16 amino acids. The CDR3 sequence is CASSLGAAGANNEQFF. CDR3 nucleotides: TGCGCCAGCAGCTTGGGCGCGGCTGGGGCCAACAATGAGCAGTTCTTC.

The CDR3 reads CASSLLPGNSFYNEQFF. In DNA form, the CDR3 reads TGTGCCAGCAGTTTATTGCCGGGGAACTCTTTCTACAATGAGCAGTTCTTC. The chain is built from TRBV27 and TRBJ2-1; TRBD2 might be the D (5 bases). The V gene lost 1 base and the J gene lost 3 bases, with 16 bases spanning the gap. The CDR3 runs 17 residues. Germline V gene lookup returns CDR1 MNHEY and CDR2 SMNVEV (reference sequence).

CDR3 sequence: CASKSVTVSYEQYF. The CDR3 DNA reads as TGTGCCAGCAAGTCGGTCACGGTCTCCTACGAGCAGTACTTC. The chain uses TRBV7-2 and TRBJ2-7; no definite D call. Trimming pared 7 bases from V and 0 bases from J, leaving 13 bases between. CDR3 length equals 14 residues. Germline CDR1 and CDR2: SGHTA and FQGNSA.

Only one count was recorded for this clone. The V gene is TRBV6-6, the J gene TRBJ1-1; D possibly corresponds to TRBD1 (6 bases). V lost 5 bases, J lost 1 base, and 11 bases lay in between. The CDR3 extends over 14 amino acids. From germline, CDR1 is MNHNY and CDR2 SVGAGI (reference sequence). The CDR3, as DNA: TGTGCCAGCAGTCGGACAGTGTCGAACACTGAAGCTTTCTTT. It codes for CASSRTVSNTEAFF.

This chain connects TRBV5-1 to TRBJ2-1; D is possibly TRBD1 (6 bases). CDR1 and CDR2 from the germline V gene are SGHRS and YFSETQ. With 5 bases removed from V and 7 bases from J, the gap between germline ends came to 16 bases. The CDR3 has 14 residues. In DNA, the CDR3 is TGCGCCAGCAGTACTAACCGGGACATGAATGAGCAGTTCTTC. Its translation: CASSTNRDMNEQFF.

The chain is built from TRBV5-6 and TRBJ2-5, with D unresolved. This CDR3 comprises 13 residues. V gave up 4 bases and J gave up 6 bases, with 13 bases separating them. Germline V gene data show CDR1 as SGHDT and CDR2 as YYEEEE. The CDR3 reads CASSHRAAKTQYF. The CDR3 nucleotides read TGTGCCAGCAGCCATCGTGCTGCGAAGACCCAGTACTTC.

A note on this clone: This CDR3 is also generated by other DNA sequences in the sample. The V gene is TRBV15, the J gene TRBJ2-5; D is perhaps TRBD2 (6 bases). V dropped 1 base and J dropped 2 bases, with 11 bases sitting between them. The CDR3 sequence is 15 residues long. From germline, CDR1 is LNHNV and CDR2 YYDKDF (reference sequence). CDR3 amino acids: CATSRGVGGQETQYF. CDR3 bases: TGTGCCACCAGCAGAGGTGTCGGGGGACAAGAGACCCAGTACTTC. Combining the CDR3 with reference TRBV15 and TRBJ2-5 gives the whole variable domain DAMVIQNPRYQVTQFGKPVTLSCSQTLNHNVMYWYQQKSSQAPKLLFHYYDKDFNNEADTPDNFQSRRPNTSFCFLDIRSPGLGDTAMYLCATSRGVGGQETQYFGPGTRLLVL.